This TCR beta chain was sequenced for a study of blood T cell repertoires in COVID-19. Germline loops: CDR1 KGHSH, CDR2 LQKENI. The CDR3 spans 15 residues. V gave up 0 bases and J gave up 0 bases, with 8 bases separating them. Measured with immunoSEQ multiplex PCR; TCRdb has only the in-frame clones, and not every one. The repertoire holds 95,000 or so clones, with over 75% as singletons. Only one count was recorded for this clone. The sample taken for sequencing was peripheral blood. The chain joins TRBV18 to TRBJ1-1; D is perhaps TRBD1 (5 bases). The sequence was collected from a man aged 80 or over with active or convalescent COVID-19. This chain's CDR3 is CASSPPVRVNTEAFF. The CDR3 nucleotides read TGTGCCAGCTCACCACCGGTCAGGGTGAACACTGAAGCTTTCTTT.